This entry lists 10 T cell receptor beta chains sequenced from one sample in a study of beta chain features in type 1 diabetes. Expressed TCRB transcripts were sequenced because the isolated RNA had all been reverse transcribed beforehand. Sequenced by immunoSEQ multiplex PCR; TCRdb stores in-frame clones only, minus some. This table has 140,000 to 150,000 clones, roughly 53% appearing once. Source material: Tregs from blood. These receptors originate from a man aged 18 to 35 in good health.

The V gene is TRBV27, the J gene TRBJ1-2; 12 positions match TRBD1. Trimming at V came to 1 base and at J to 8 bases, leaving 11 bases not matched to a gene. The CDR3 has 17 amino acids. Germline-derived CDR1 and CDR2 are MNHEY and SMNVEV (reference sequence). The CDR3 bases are TGTGCCAGCAGTTTATATCCCCCGGGACAGGGGGCGAGGGGCTACACCTTC. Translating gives CASSLYPPGQGARGYTF.

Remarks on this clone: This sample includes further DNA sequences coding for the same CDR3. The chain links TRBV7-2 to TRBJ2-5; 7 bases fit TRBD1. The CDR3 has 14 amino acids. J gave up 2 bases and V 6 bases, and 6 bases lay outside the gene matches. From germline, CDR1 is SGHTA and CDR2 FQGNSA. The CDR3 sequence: CASSRDRTQETQYF. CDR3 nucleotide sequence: TGTGCCAGCAGTCGGGACAGAACACAAGAGACCCAGTACTTC.

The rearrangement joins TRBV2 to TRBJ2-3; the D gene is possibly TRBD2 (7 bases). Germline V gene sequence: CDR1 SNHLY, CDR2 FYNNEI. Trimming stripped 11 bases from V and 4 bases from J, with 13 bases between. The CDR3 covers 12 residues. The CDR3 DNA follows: TGTGCCGGAAGGGGGGGAGCAGATACGCAGTATTTT. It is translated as CAGRGGADTQYF.

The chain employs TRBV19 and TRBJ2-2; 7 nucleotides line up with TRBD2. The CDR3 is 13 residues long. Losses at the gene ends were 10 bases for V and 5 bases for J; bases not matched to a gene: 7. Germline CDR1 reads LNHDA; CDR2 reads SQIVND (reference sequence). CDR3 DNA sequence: TGTGCCACCACCTCGGGGGGTACCGGGGAGCTGTTTTTT. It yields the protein CATTSGGTGELFF.

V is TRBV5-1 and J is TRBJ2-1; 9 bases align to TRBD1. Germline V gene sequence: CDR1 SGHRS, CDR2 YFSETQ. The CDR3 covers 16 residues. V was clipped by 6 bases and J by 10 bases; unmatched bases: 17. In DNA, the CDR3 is TGCGCCAGCAACCCTGGCGTAGGACAGGGGTCCCTCGAGCAGTTCTTC. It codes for CASNPGVGQGSLEQFF.

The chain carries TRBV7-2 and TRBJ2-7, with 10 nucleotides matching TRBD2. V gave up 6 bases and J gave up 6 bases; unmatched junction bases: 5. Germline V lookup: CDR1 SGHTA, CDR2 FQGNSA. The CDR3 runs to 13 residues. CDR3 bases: TGTGCCAGCAGTGGGACTAGCGTTGGCGAGCAGTACTTC. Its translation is CASSGTSVGEQYF.

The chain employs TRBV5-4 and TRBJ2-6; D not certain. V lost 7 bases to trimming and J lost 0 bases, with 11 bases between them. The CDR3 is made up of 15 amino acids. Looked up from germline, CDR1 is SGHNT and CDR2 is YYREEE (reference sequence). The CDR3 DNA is TGTGCCAGCGGGCTCCGGATCTCTGGGGCCAACGTCCTGACTTTC. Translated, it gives CASGLRISGANVLTF. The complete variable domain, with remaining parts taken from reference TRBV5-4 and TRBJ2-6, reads ETGVTQSPTHLIKTRGQQVTLRCSSQSGHNTVSWYQQALGQGPQFIFQYYREEENGRGNFPPRFSGLQFPNYSSELNVNALELDDSALYLCASGLRISGANVLTFGAGSRLTVL.

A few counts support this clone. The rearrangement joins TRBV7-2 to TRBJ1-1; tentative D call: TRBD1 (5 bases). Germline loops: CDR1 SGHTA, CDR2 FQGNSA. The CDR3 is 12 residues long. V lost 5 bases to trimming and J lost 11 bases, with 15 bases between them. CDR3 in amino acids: CASSRDSGRAFF. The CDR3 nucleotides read TGTGCCAGCAGCCGCGACTCAGGGAGGGCTTTCTTT.

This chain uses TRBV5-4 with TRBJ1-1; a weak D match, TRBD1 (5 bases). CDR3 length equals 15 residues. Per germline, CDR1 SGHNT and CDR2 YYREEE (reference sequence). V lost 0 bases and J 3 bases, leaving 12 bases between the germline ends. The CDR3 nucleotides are TGTGCCAGCAGCTTGGTGGGTTGGGGGGACACTGAAGCTTTCTTT. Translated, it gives CASSLVGWGDTEAFF.

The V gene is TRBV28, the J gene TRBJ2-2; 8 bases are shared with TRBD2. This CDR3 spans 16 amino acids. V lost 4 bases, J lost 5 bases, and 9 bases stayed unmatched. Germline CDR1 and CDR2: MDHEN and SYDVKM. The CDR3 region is CASSSWTSIMTGELFF. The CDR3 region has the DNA TGTGCCAGCAGTTCTTGGACTAGCATCATGACCGGGGAGCTGTTTTTT.